This TCR beta chain comes out of a study of shared clonotypes between healthy human individuals. Overall study results and limits: Only blood was sampled; tissue repertoires likely differ.

For this clone: What it recognizes is unknown. The sample holds other DNA sequences that translate to the same CDR3.

Positively selected for CCR7, the CD45RO-negative cells used as naive CD8 cells excluded terminally differentiated effector memory CD45RA+ cells. Clones were sequenced by immunoSEQ multiplex PCR, and TCRdb holds only the in-frame ones, with some missing. The table has about 2 million clones, just under 95% seen once; the top ten hold roughly 1%. This CDR3 region has 13 residues. Trimming removed 3 bases at V and 1 base at J, with 4 bases between. Germline-derived CDR1 and CDR2 are SNHLY and FYNNEI. This TCR came from a man aged 18 to 29 in good health. The chain couples TRBV2 to TRBJ1-5, with D unclear. What was sequenced was naive CD8+ T cells sorted from blood. CDR3 loop: CASSDISNQPQHF. As DNA, the CDR3 is TGTGCCAGCAGTGATATAAGCAATCAGCCCCAGCATTTT.